The 12 T cell receptor beta chains in this list originate from one sample, sequenced in a study of T cells of healthy individuals. Using its own MiXCR run on the 5' RACE reads, TCRdb lists one record per CDR3 protein. This table has around 100,000 distinct CDR3 sequences, under 20% appearing once. The receptors shown here come from a human donor in good health.

The V and J genes are TRBV2 and TRBJ2-1; TRBD1 aligns across 7 bases. Germline V gives CDR1 SNHLY, CDR2 FYNNEI. This CDR3 has 14 amino acids. V shed 11 bases, J shed 12 bases, and the junction held 19 bases outside the gene matches. As DNA, the CDR3 is TGTGCCCGCTCCGGGACAGTCCTTCCATCGGGGCAGTTCTTC. Its protein product is CARSGTVLPSGQFF. Supplemented by reference TRBV2 and TRBJ2-1, the full variable domain reads EPEVTQTPSHQVTQMGQEVILRCVPISNHLYFYWYRQILGQKVEFLVSFYNNEISEKSEIFDDQFSVERPDGSNFTLKIRSTKLEDSAMYFCARSGTVLPSGQFFGPGTRLTVL.

The chain employs TRBV6-1 and TRBJ2-7; 7 bases are a match to TRBD1. Per the germline V gene, CDR1 is MNHNS and CDR2 is SASEGT. Germline trimming cut 5 bases from V and 2 bases from J; bases unmatched to any gene: 3. The CDR3 runs to 13 residues. The CDR3, as DNA: TGTGCCAGCAGTAGGGGACAGACCTACGAGCAGTACTTC. Translating gives CASSRGQTYEQYF.

The CDR3 DNA reads TGTGCCAGCAGCCAAGATATAACAGGTTCCAGTGGCTACACCTTC. This gives the protein CASSQDITGSSGYTF. The V and J genes are TRBV3-1 and TRBJ1-2, with TRBD1 as a possible D gene (5 bases). Germline values: CDR1 LGHDT, CDR2 YNNKEL (reference sequence). V was cut by 0 bases and J by 7 bases, with 15 bases left in between. The CDR3 runs to 15 residues.

The chain joins TRBV27 to TRBJ2-3, with 9 bases lining up with TRBD2. CDR1 is MNHEY, CDR2 SMNVEV, per germline (reference sequence). The CDR3 is 14 amino acids. With V trimmed by 9 bases and J by 0 bases, 4 bases remained unmatched. The DNA of the CDR3 is TGTGCCAGTAGAGCGGGGGGCAGCACAGATACGCAGTATTTT. It yields the protein CASRAGGSTDTQYF.

The table lists this clonotype with a few counts. The chain is built from TRBV5-1 and TRBJ2-7; 7 bases agree with TRBD2. Germline V gene lookup returns CDR1 SGHRS and CDR2 YFSETQ. The J segment lost 0 bases and the V segment lost 4 bases, leaving 10 bases of the junction unmatched. This CDR3 spans 16 amino acids. CDR3 region: CASSNFPGTNSYEQYF. The CDR3 DNA follows: TGCGCCAGCAGCAATTTTCCGGGGACTAACTCCTACGAGCAGTACTTC.

This clonotype turned up a few times. J is TRBJ2-3 and V is TRBV28; tentative D call: TRBD2 (5 bases). Trimming left V 4 bases short and J 1 base short, with 12 bases between. CDR3 length equals 15 residues. Per germline, CDR1 MDHEN and CDR2 SYDVKM. CDR3 nucleotide sequence: TGTGCCAGCAGTTCCCCGGGGTGGGGCACAGATACGCAGTATTTT. Protein product: CASSSPGWGTDTQYF.

V is TRBV6-2 or TRBV6-3 and J is TRBJ2-5; D possibly corresponds to TRBD2 (5 bases). V lost 8 bases and J 3 bases, leaving 10 bases between the germline ends. There are 12 residues in the CDR3. Looked up from germline, CDR1 is MNHEY and CDR2 is SVGEGT. CDR3 amino acids: CASGWGEETQYF. The CDR3 bases are TGTGCCAGCGGATGGGGAGAAGAGACCCAGTACTTC.

This clonotype has ten or more counts. This sequence joins TRBV7-2 and TRBJ1-5; D is ambiguous. The CDR3 sequence is 14 residues long. Germline V lookup: CDR1 SGHTA, CDR2 FQGNSA. Trimming took 1 base from V and 6 from J, leaving 10 bases between them. The CDR3 region is CASSLDAFGQPQHF. Written as DNA, the CDR3 is TGTGCCAGCAGCTTAGACGCATTCGGTCAGCCCCAGCATTTT. The variable domain in full, with the rest retrieved from reference TRBV7-2 and TRBJ1-5, is GAGVSQSPSNKVTEKGKDVELRCDPISGHTALYWYRQSLGQGLEFLIYFQGNSAPDKSGLPSDRFSAERTGGSVSTLTIQRTQQEDSAVYLCASSLDAFGQPQHFGDGTRLSIL.

The chain joins TRBV4-2 to TRBJ2-5; D gene uncertain. V gave up 4 bases and J gave up 0 bases, with 12 bases separating them. The V gene's germline CDR1 is LGHNA and CDR2 YNFKEQ. CDR3 length: 15 amino acids. The CDR3 reads CASSRGTGNQETQYF. DNA for the CDR3: TGTGCCAGCAGCCGAGGAACTGGTAACCAAGAGACCCAGTACTTC.

Concerning this clonotype: This likely comes from a read error, as the CDR3 has no conserved phenylalanine or tryptophan at its end. The chain carries TRBV12-3 or TRBV12-4 and TRBJ2-7; the match to TRBD1 covers 8 bases. This CDR3 contains 13 residues. Unmatched junction bases numbered 2, after V lost 5 bases and J lost 2 bases. The CDR3 region is CASSTGGTYEQYS. The DNA for the CDR3 is TGTGCCAGCAGTACAGGGGGTACCTACGAGCAGTACTCC.

V gene TRBV28 combines with J gene TRBJ2-1; a weak D match, TRBD2 (5 bases). The V and J ends lost 5 bases and 8 bases respectively, with 19 bases between them. The CDR3 extends over 15 amino acids. Looked up from germline, CDR1 is MDHEN and CDR2 is SYDVKM. The CDR3 sequence is CASSRGDPAFDEQFF. CDR3 sequence (DNA): TGTGCCAGCAGTCGGGGAGACCCAGCCTTCGATGAGCAGTTCTTC.

This clonotype was recorded a few times. The chain employs TRBV19 and TRBJ2-3; the match to TRBD2 covers 15 bases. This CDR3 comprises 15 residues. Germline V lookup: CDR1 LNHDA, CDR2 SQIVND (reference sequence). The V segment lost 9 bases and the J segment 3 bases; nucleotides outside the gene matches: 4. The CDR3 reads CASRTSGGVTDTQYF. CDR3 sequence (DNA): TGTGCCAGCCGGACTAGCGGGGGGGTAACAGATACGCAGTATTTT.